This T cell receptor beta chain was identified during a study of T cell responses to AZD1222 COVID-19 vaccine. The V end lost 2 bases, the J end lost 4 bases, and 15 bases lay between the germline ends. The V gene's germline CDR1 is MNHNS and CDR2 SASEGT. CDR3 size: 16 residues. Repertoires were generated with immunoSEQ multiplex PCR, while TCRdb's copy carries only in-frame clones and drops some. The sample has about 150,000 clones, about 87% seen once; the top ten hold roughly 2.9%. The specimen comprised peripheral blood, sampled on day 0 of AZD1222 vaccination. This clonotype was obtained from an adult in good health. This chain connects TRBV6-1 to TRBJ2-1; D not resolved. The CDR3 sequence is CASSELLLGTYNEQFF. In DNA form, the CDR3 reads TGTGCCAGCAGTGAACTACTCCTGGGCACTTACAATGAGCAGTTCTTC.